These 21 T cell receptor beta chains share one sample of origin, sequenced in a study of blood T cell repertoires in COVID-19. The repertoire was sequenced with immunoSEQ multiplex PCR; TCRdb's copy has only in-frame clones and lacks some. The sample yields around 300,000 clones, 88% seen once. Material: PBMCs or T cells enriched from blood (not recorded which). These receptor sequences come from a woman aged 50 to 60 who had recovered from COVID-19.

The V and J genes are TRBV4-2 and TRBJ2-1; 9 nucleotides agree with TRBD2. This CDR3 is 15 amino acids long. With 1 base clipped from V and 5 bases from J, the junction kept 3 bases outside the gene matches. Germline values: CDR1 LGHNA, CDR2 YNFKEQ. This CDR3 is CASSQVASGNNEQFF. In nucleotides, the CDR3 is TGTGCCAGCAGCCAAGTGGCTAGCGGGAACAATGAGCAGTTCTTC.

The CDR3 bases are TGTGCCAGCAGTTTACCGGGGATTCTCGGTGGAAACACCATATATTTT. Protein sequence: CASSLPGILGGNTIYF. The chain links TRBV28 to TRBJ1-3; D gene unclear. Germline V gene lookup returns CDR1 MDHEN and CDR2 SYDVKM. The CDR3 totals 16 residues. The V end lost 2 bases, the J end lost 3 bases, and 14 bases lay between the germline ends.

This clone was detected only a few times. The chain couples TRBV19 to TRBJ1-1, with 10 bases lining up with TRBD1. CDR1 and CDR2 (germline): LNHDA, SQIVND (reference sequence). Unmatched junction bases numbered 2, after V lost 4 bases and J lost 0 bases. This CDR3 spans 15 amino acids. The CDR3 region is CASSTGTGVNTEAFF. CDR3 bases: TGTGCCAGTAGTACAGGGACAGGGGTGAACACTGAAGCTTTCTTT.

The chain employs TRBV13 and TRBJ2-5, with 8 bases lining up with TRBD2. CDR3 size: 14 residues. Germline V gives CDR1 PRHDT, CDR2 FYEKMQ (reference sequence). V gave up 1 base and J gave up 2 bases; unmatched junction bases: 0. The CDR3 loop reads CASSLAGGQETQYF. The CDR3 DNA reads as TGTGCCAGCAGCTTAGCGGGAGGGCAAGAGACCCAGTACTTC. Full variable domain (rest looked up from reference TRBV13 and TRBJ2-5): AAGVIQSPRHLIKEKRETATLKCYPIPRHDTVYWYQQGPGQDPQFLISFYEKMQSDKGSIPDRFSAQQFSDYHSELNMSSLELGDSALYFCASSLAGGQETQYFGPGTRLLVL.

The chain couples TRBV28 to TRBJ1-3; TRBD1 is a possible D gene (6 bases). V gave up 6 bases and J gave up 3 bases, with 30 bases separating them. CDR1 and CDR2 from the germline V gene are MDHEN and SYDVKM. This CDR3 spans 20 amino acids. This chain's CDR3 is CASSPPGNREGSESGNTIYF. CDR3 DNA sequence: TGTGCCAGCAGCCCACCGGGCAACAGGGAAGGTTCGGAAAGTGGAAACACCATATATTTT.

This clone was recorded once. The chain has TRBV19 and TRBJ1-1; 8 nucleotides align to TRBD1. There are 16 residues in the CDR3. The junction had 10 bases not matched to a gene; V was cut back by 6 bases and J by 1 base. Germline V lookup: CDR1 LNHDA, CDR2 SQIVND (reference sequence). The CDR3 reads CASSPGQGGRNTEAFF. The CDR3 nucleotides are TGTGCCAGTAGCCCAGGACAGGGAGGAAGGAACACTGAAGCTTTCTTT. Looking up the rest from reference TRBV19 and TRBJ1-1 gives the full variable domain: DGGITQSPKYLFRKEGQNVTLSCEQNLNHDAMYWYRQDPGQGLRLIYYSQIVNDFQKGDIAEGYSVSREKKESFPLTVTSAQKNPTAFYLCASSPGQGGRNTEAFFGQGTRLTVV.

The J gene is TRBJ1-5, the V gene TRBV11-2; 8 bases match TRBD1. V trimming: 5 bases; J trimming: 0 bases; junction bases outside the gene matches: 3. The CDR3 loop spans 15 amino acids. Looked up from germline, CDR1 is SGHAT and CDR2 is FQNNGV. CDR3 loop: CASSRQGNSNQPQHF. The CDR3 coding sequence is TGTGCCAGCAGCCGACAGGGGAATAGCAATCAGCCCCAGCATTTT. The variable domain in full, completed from reference TRBV11-2 and TRBJ1-5, reads EAGVAQSPRYKIIEKRQSVAFWCNPISGHATLYWYQQILGQGPKLLIQFQNNGVVDDSQLPKDRFSAERLKGVDSTLKIQPAKLEDSAVYLCASSRQGNSNQPQHFGDGTRLSIL.

The chain couples TRBV5-1 to TRBJ2-7; a possible D gene is TRBD2 (6 bases). CDR1 is SGHRS, CDR2 YFSETQ, per germline. This CDR3 region has 16 residues. Trimming pared 0 bases from V and 5 bases from J, leaving 18 bases between. The CDR3 nucleotides are TGCGCCAGCAGCTTGGGTTCGGGGACTGCCCCGGACGAGCAGTACTTC. Translated: CASSLGSGTAPDEQYF.

V gene TRBV19 combines with J gene TRBJ2-2; 8 bases are shared with TRBD2. CDR3 length: 14 amino acids. Germline values: CDR1 LNHDA, CDR2 SQIVND (reference sequence). V gave up 10 bases and J gave up 1 base; unmatched junction bases: 5. The CDR3 here is CATHRGGNTGELFF. CDR3 coding DNA: TGTGCCACCCACCGGGGGGGGAACACCGGGGAGCTGTTTTTT.

This clone showed up just once. This chain links TRBV18 with TRBJ1-1; D is possibly TRBD1 (6 bases). The V end lost 6 bases, the J end lost 0 bases, and 14 bases lay between the germline ends. The CDR3 has 15 amino acids. Germline loops: CDR1 KGHSH, CDR2 LQKENI. CDR3 sequence (DNA): TGTGCCAGCTCCAGAAAGGGGGATTTGAACACTGAAGCTTTCTTT. This codes for CASSRKGDLNTEAFF.

This chain joins TRBV6-5 and TRBJ1-1, with D tentatively TRBD1 (6 bases). CDR1 MNHEY and CDR2 SVGAGI come from the germline V gene. There are 15 residues in the CDR3. Trimming removed 0 bases at V and 1 base at J, with 9 bases between. As DNA, the CDR3 is TGTGCCAGCAGTTACTCGGGGGCGGAGAACACTGAAGCTTTCTTT. It translates to CASSYSGAENTEAFF.

Many counts were recorded for this clone. The gene calls are TRBV19 and TRBJ1-2; TRBD1 matches 11 bases. The germline gives CDR1 LNHDA, CDR2 SQIVND (reference sequence). The CDR3 is 13 residues long. V trimming: 9 bases; J trimming: 6 bases; junction bases outside the gene matches: 6. This CDR3 reads CASEMGQGDGYTF. The CDR3 bases are TGTGCCAGCGAGATGGGACAGGGGGATGGCTACACCTTC. Full variable domain (missing parts from reference TRBV19 and TRBJ1-2): DGGITQSPKYLFRKEGQNVTLSCEQNLNHDAMYWYRQDPGQGLRLIYYSQIVNDFQKGDIAEGYSVSREKKESFPLTVTSAQKNPTAFYLCASEMGQGDGYTFGSGTRLTVV.

This clone was observed once. V is TRBV14 and J is TRBJ2-1; 10 bases line up with TRBD2. The germline gives CDR1 SGHDN, CDR2 FVKESK. CDR3 length: 20 residues. The ends lost 0 bases at V and 2 bases at J; junction bases unmatched: 13. In DNA form, the CDR3 reads TGTGCCAGCAGCCAAGAGGCTGCGCTAGCGGGAGATGCTACCTACAATGAGCAGTTCTTC. Protein: CASSQEAALAGDATYNEQFF.

The rearrangement joins TRBV6-4 to TRBJ2-7; TRBD2 matches at 13 bases. The junction had 13 bases not matched to a gene; V was cut back by 3 bases and J by 2 bases. The germline V gene encodes CDR1 MRHNA and CDR2 SNTAGT. The CDR3 contains 19 residues. DNA of the CDR3: TGTGCCAGCAGTGAAAGGACTAGCGGGAGACTTATTATTCCCTACGAGCAGTACTTC. Translated: CASSERTSGRLIIPYEQYF.

The V call is TRBV28, the J call TRBJ1-1, with 9 bases lining up with TRBD1. The junction had 20 bases not matched to a gene; V was cut back by 7 bases and J by 5 bases. Germline V gives CDR1 MDHEN, CDR2 SYDVKM. This CDR3 has 18 residues. CDR3 sequence reads: CASTSRTGGLRGRTEAFF. In DNA, the CDR3 is TGTGCCAGCACCTCGAGAACAGGGGGCCTACGTGGGAGGACTGAAGCTTTCTTT.

The V and J genes are TRBV2 and TRBJ1-1; a weak D match, TRBD1 (5 bases). CDR1 is SNHLY and CDR2 is FYNNEI in the germline V gene. The CDR3 consists of 15 residues. V was cut by 6 bases and J by 0 bases, with 14 bases left in between. The CDR3 bases are TGTGCCAGCAGAGCTCAGGGCACCTTGAACACTGAAGCTTTCTTT. As protein: CASRAQGTLNTEAFF.

The genes are TRBV11-1 and TRBJ1-2, with D maybe TRBD1 (6 bases). The CDR3 runs 15 residues. Germline CDR1 is SGHAT and CDR2 is FQDESV (reference sequence). Trimming removed 3 bases from V and 5 bases from J, with 16 bases in between. The DNA for the CDR3 is TGTGCCAGCAGCTTGTCCCCAGGGGCAACATATGGCTACACCTTC. It codes for CASSLSPGATYGYTF.

The table lists this clone with a count of one. The chain links TRBV7-9 to TRBJ2-7; no reliable D call. Trimming pared 2 bases from V and 5 bases from J, leaving 16 bases between. Germline V gives CDR1 SEHNR, CDR2 FQNEAQ (reference sequence). CDR3 length: 15 amino acids. CDR3 in amino acids: CASSLKGSLLDEQYF. Written as DNA, the CDR3 is TGTGCCAGCAGCTTAAAAGGATCCCTCCTAGACGAGCAGTACTTC.

This rearrangement joins TRBV30 to TRBJ2-3, with 7 bases identical to TRBD2. Germline values: CDR1 GTSNPN, CDR2 SVGIG (reference sequence). With 0 bases clipped from V and 5 bases from J, the junction kept 11 bases outside the gene matches. The CDR3 extends over 16 amino acids. This CDR3 is CAWSVGRTSKGDTQYF. CDR3 nucleotide sequence: TGTGCCTGGAGTGTTGGCAGGACTAGTAAAGGAGATACGCAGTATTTT. Complete variable domain (other parts from reference TRBV30 and TRBJ2-3): SQTIHQWPATLVQPVGSPLSLECTVEGTSNPNLYWYRQAAGRGLQLLFYSVGIGQISSEVPQNLSASRPQDRQFILSSKKLLLSDSGFYLCAWSVGRTSKGDTQYFGPGTRLTVL.

CDR3 sequence: CASTSGRNTEAFF. The CDR3 bases are TGTGCCAGCACCTCTGGGCGGAACACTGAAGCTTTCTTT. This sequence joins TRBV5-6 and TRBJ1-1, with no clear D. This CDR3 is 13 amino acids long. V was trimmed by 6 bases and J by 1 base, leaving 10 bases between them. Germline values: CDR1 SGHDT, CDR2 YYEEEE. Looking up the rest from reference TRBV5-6 and TRBJ1-1 gives the full variable domain: DAGVTQSPTHLIKTRGQQVTLRCSPKSGHDTVSWYQQALGQGPQFIFQYYEEEERQRGNFPDRFSGHQFPNYSSELNVNALLLGDSALYLCASTSGRNTEAFFGQGTRLTVV.

The rearrangement uses TRBV7-9 and TRBJ1-3; TRBD1 matches at 12 bases. V lost 5 bases, J lost 8 bases, and 7 bases stayed unmatched. CDR1 is SEHNR, CDR2 FQNEAQ, per germline (reference sequence). The CDR3 runs 15 residues. The CDR3 loop reads CASSPRDRGLYTIYF. In DNA, the CDR3 is TGTGCCAGCAGCCCCCGGGACAGGGGGCTCTACACCATATATTTT.